The 18 T cell receptor beta chains presented below share a single source sample, sequenced in a study of cytomegalovirus exposure and HLA in healthy donors. With 60 Vbeta and 13 Jbeta primers, the PCR was carried out. TCRdb's copy holds only in-frame clones and misses some; the assay was immunoSEQ multiplex PCR. The table has roughly 110,000 clones, around 78% seen once. Sequencing was done on a sample of PBMCs. The receptors stem from a man younger than 40 in good health and CMV-seronegative.

The chain combines TRBV11-2 with TRBJ2-7; maybe TRBD2 (6 bases). The CDR3 totals 15 residues. CDR1 is SGHAT and CDR2 is FQNNGV in the germline V gene. Deletions cut 3 bases from V and 0 bases from J, with 12 bases between. The CDR3 reads CASSFQATSSYEQYF. The CDR3 nucleotides read TGTGCCAGCAGCTTTCAGGCGACTAGCTCCTACGAGCAGTACTTC.

The rearrangement uses TRBV21-1 and TRBJ2-7; the listed D gene, TRBD2, was not tested against the DNA. TRBV21-1 is a listed pseudogene. This CDR3 spans 18 amino acids. The DNA for the CDR3 is TGTGCCAGCAGCAAGGAGGGACTAGCGGGTTGTTGTCCCTACGAGCAGTACTTC. Encoded protein: CASSKEGLAGCCPYEQYF.

The chain couples TRBV4-2 to TRBJ2-5, with a possible D match to TRBD1 (5 bases). Germline values: CDR1 LGHNA, CDR2 YNFKEQ. V dropped 5 bases and J dropped 2 bases, with 12 bases sitting between them. The CDR3 spans 14 residues. Here the CDR3 reads CASSLVGPQETQYF. Written as DNA, the CDR3 is TGTGCCAGCAGCTTAGTGGGGCCGCAAGAGACCCAGTACTTC.

In DNA form, the CDR3 reads TGTGCCAGCGCGATACTAGCGGGGGGCCTCCGGGAGCAGTTCTTC. This codes for CASAILAGGLREQFF. The rearrangement joins TRBV27 to TRBJ2-1; 12 positions match TRBD2. V trimming: 8 bases; J trimming: 10 bases; junction bases outside the gene matches: 12. CDR3 length: 15 amino acids. Germline CDR1 reads MNHEY; CDR2 reads SMNVEV (reference sequence).

CDR3 protein: CASSHSGGNLNYEQYF. The CDR3 DNA follows: TGTGCCAGCAGCCATTCAGGCGGGAACCTAAACTACGAGCAGTACTTC. The genes are TRBV5-6 and TRBJ2-7; a possible D gene is TRBD2 (6 bases). V was clipped by 4 bases and J by 3 bases, with 20 bases between them. The CDR3 sequence is 16 residues long. Germline lookup yields CDR1 SGHDT and CDR2 YYEEEE.

This chain joins TRBV30 and TRBJ2-3; D is possibly TRBD2 (7 bases). CDR1 is GTSNPN, CDR2 SVGIG, per germline (reference sequence). Trimming shortened V by 6 bases and J by 5 bases, and 21 bases separated the two germline ends. The CDR3 length is 15 residues. CDR3 sequence: CACLVGGGGIDTQYF. The CDR3 DNA follows: TGTGCCTGTCTCGTAGGCGGCGGGGGCATAGATACGCAGTATTTT.

This clone was counted between two and nine times. This chain uses TRBV27 with TRBJ1-1; 7 bases align to TRBD1. CDR1 is MNHEY and CDR2 is SMNVEV in the germline V gene (reference sequence). Trimming at V came to 4 bases and at J to 2 bases, leaving 4 bases not matched to a gene. The CDR3 loop spans 14 amino acids. The CDR3 loop reads CASSWRTGNTEAFF. Here the CDR3 DNA reads TGTGCCAGCAGTTGGAGGACAGGCAACACTGAAGCTTTCTTT.

The V gene is TRBV7-3, the J gene TRBJ2-6, with D uncertain. Deletions cut 6 bases from V and 2 bases from J, with 5 bases between. Germline CDR1 reads SGHTA; CDR2 reads FQGTGA. The CDR3 sequence is 13 residues long. The CDR3 loop is CASRFAGANVLTF. The CDR3 coding sequence is TGTGCCAGCAGATTCGCTGGGGCCAACGTCCTGACTTTC. The full variable domain, completed using reference TRBV7-3 and TRBJ2-6, is GAGVSQTPSNKVTEKGKYVELRCDPISGHTALYWYRQSLGQGPEFLIYFQGTGAADDSGLPNDRFFAVRPEGSVSTLKIQRTERGDSAVYLCASRFAGANVLTFGAGSRLTVL.

This chain links TRBV7-2 with TRBJ2-1; D possibly corresponds to TRBD2 (5 bases). With 1 base removed from V and 0 bases from J, the gap between germline ends came to 7 bases. This CDR3 is 15 amino acids long. The V gene's germline CDR1 is SGHTA and CDR2 FQGNSA. CDR3 in amino acids: CASSLGGGSYNEQFF. CDR3 nucleotides: TGTGCCAGCAGCTTAGGCGGAGGCTCCTACAATGAGCAGTTCTTC.

The chain links TRBV27 to TRBJ1-4, with 10 bases aligning to TRBD1. Germline V gene lookup returns CDR1 MNHEY and CDR2 SMNVEV (reference sequence). The CDR3 has 15 amino acids. Germline trimming cut 4 bases from V and 7 bases from J; bases unmatched to any gene: 6. CDR3 loop: CASSSWDRGSEKLFF. The CDR3, as DNA: TGTGCCAGCAGTTCCTGGGACAGGGGAAGTGAAAAACTGTTTTTT.

The chain is built from TRBV19 and TRBJ2-2; 10 nucleotides agree with TRBD2. Per germline, CDR1 LNHDA and CDR2 SQIVND (reference sequence). This CDR3 spans 17 amino acids. Losses at the gene ends were 3 bases for V and 7 bases for J; bases not matched to a gene: 11. Here the CDR3 DNA reads TGTGCCAGTAGTATCGGGGTTCTAGCGGGGGCTTACGGGGAGCTGTTTTTT. Translation: CASSIGVLAGAYGELFF.

The V gene is TRBV11-3, the J gene TRBJ2-5, with TRBD1 identical over 8 bases. V was clipped by 1 base and J by 5 bases; unmatched bases: 3. Germline V CDR1 and CDR2: SGHNT, YENEEA. The CDR3 contains 14 residues. CDR3 coding DNA: TGTGCCAGCAGCTTAGGACAGGGGTTGGAGACCCAGTACTTC. It specifies CASSLGQGLETQYF.

The chain employs TRBV27 and TRBJ2-7; D is ambiguous. This CDR3 spans 13 amino acids. V was clipped by 0 bases and J by 4 bases, with 7 bases between them. CDR1 and CDR2 from the germline V gene are MNHEY and SMNVEV (reference sequence). CDR3: CASSLSYRYEQYF. In nucleotides, the CDR3 is TGTGCCAGCAGTTTATCCTACCGATACGAGCAGTACTTC.

In its sample, this clone was seen once. Here the CDR3 DNA reads TGCGCCAGCAGCAGGCGGAGTAGGACAGTCCTCTCTGGAAACACCATATATTTT. Amino acids: CASSRRSRTVLSGNTIYF. This sequence joins TRBV5-1 and TRBJ1-3, with D possibly matching TRBD1 (6 bases). Trimming pared 4 bases from V and 0 bases from J, leaving 20 bases between. This CDR3 is built from 18 residues. CDR1 is SGHRS, CDR2 YFSETQ, per germline.

This CDR3 is CATSRDYGEGSNQPQHF. The DNA for the CDR3 is TGTGCCACCAGCAGAGATTACGGGGAGGGGAGCAATCAGCCCCAGCATTTT. The chain recombines TRBV15 with TRBJ1-5, with a weak D call TRBD1 (5 bases). The CDR3 is 17 amino acids. CDR1 and CDR2 from the germline V gene are LNHNV and YYDKDF (reference sequence). The V end was cut by 0 bases, the J end by 1 base, with 13 bases between. Variable domain in full (rest from reference TRBV15 and TRBJ1-5): DAMVIQNPRYQVTQFGKPVTLSCSQTLNHNVMYWYQQKSSQAPKLLFHYYDKDFNNEADTPDNFQSRRPNTSFCFLDIRSPGLGDTAMYLCATSRDYGEGSNQPQHFGDGTRLSIL.

V usage is TRBV28 and J usage is TRBJ2-3; D might be TRBD2 (5 bases). CDR3 length: 15 amino acids. Germline values: CDR1 MDHEN, CDR2 SYDVKM. V lost 6 bases, J lost 0 bases, and 13 bases lay in between. The CDR3 sequence: CASSPVEVSTDTQYF. Written as DNA, the CDR3 is TGTGCCAGCAGCCCAGTGGAGGTTAGCACAGATACGCAGTATTTT.

The chain has TRBV10-1 and TRBJ2-2; D ambiguous. CDR3 length: 14 amino acids. Germline V CDR1 and CDR2: WNHNN, SYGVQD (reference sequence). Trimming removed 0 bases at V and 7 bases at J, with 9 bases between. The CDR3 reads CASSESWYNGELFF. DNA for the CDR3: TGCGCCAGCAGTGAGTCCTGGTACAACGGGGAGCTGTTTTTT.

The V call is TRBV6-5, the J call TRBJ2-2; D unresolved. This CDR3 spans 15 amino acids. Germline CDR1 MNHEY, CDR2 SVGAGI. Trimming took 0 bases from V and 4 from J, leaving 9 bases between them. CDR3 amino acids: CASSYSTQRTGELFF. CDR3 DNA: TGTGCCAGCAGTTACTCGACGCAGCGCACCGGGGAGCTGTTTTTT.